This T cell receptor (beta chain) was retrieved from a study of blood T cells in healthy people across ages. Study results and limitations: Per million T cells, TCR beta diversity dropped roughly linearly as age increased. Donor CMV status, an unknown factor, possibly confounded changes in expanded clonotypes.

Each sample yielded at least 6 million isolated PBMCs. Details on this clonotype: Its specificity is unknown.

Trimming at V came to 9 bases and at J to 5 bases, leaving 2 bases not matched to a gene. Germline V CDR1 and CDR2: SNHLY, FYNNEI. The CDR3 contains 12 residues. A second PCR of about 6 to 11 cycles used a sample-barcoded 5' primer and a J-beta primer mix. A template-switch adaptor that had 12 random nucleotides put a tag on each cDNA molecule. MiXCR, applied by TCRdb to the 5' RACE reads, yields one record per CDR3 protein. The sample carries 1.5 million to 2 million distinct CDR3 sequences, 40% to 55% recorded once. V and J are TRBV2 and TRBJ1-4; TRBD1 matches 8 bases. Material for sequencing was blood. The receptor's source is a middle-aged woman in good health. The CDR3 DNA reads TGTGCCAGACAGGGGGGAAATGAAAAACTGTTTTTT. Translated, it gives CARQGGNEKLFF. Full variable domain (outside the CDR3, taken from reference TRBV2 and TRBJ1-4): EPEVTQTPSHQVTQMGQEVILRCVPISNHLYFYWYRQILGQKVEFLVSFYNNEISEKSEIFDDQFSVERPDGSNFTLKIRSTKLEDSAMYFCARQGGNEKLFFGSGTQLSVL.